The 27 T cell receptor beta chains below were found in one sample sequenced in a study of T cell clonality in common variable immunodeficiency. General study findings and limits: In common variable immunodeficiency, TCR beta chains reportedly carried fewer deletions and N-nucleotide insertions.

Clones were read by immunoSEQ multiplex PCR, and TCRdb kept only the in-frame ones, dropping some. The sample was found to contain 25,000 to 35,000 clones, and every one recurs. These receptors have no known antigen. Sequenced: peripheral blood mononuclear cells. The source is a human donor with common variable immunodeficiency.

This clone has a handful of counts. The read gets to within 3 residues of the CDR3 end, and the germline J gene fills in the rest. The rearrangement joins TRBV18 to TRBJ2-2; 16 bases match TRBD2. Germline values: CDR1 KGHSH, CDR2 LQKENI. The CDR3 has 18 amino acids. The junction had 5 bases not matched to a gene; V was cut back by 3 bases and J by 4 bases. The CDR3 DNA, read in part, is TGTGCCAGCTCACCGGGACTAGCGGGAGGGCCAAGCACCGGGGAG. It encodes CASSPGLAGGPSTGE. The entire CDR3 protein is CASSPGLAGGPSTGELFF.

This clone was recorded at least ten times. The read falls 3 residues short of the CDR3 end, and the missing part is taken from the germline J gene. V gene TRBV2 combines with J gene TRBJ2-7; D is unclear. V gave up 5 bases and J gave up 5 bases, with 7 bases separating them. CDR3 size: 11 residues. Per the germline V gene, CDR1 is SNHLY and CDR2 is FYNNEI. The CDR3 region is CASSFLDEQYF. The CDR3 bases that were read are TGTGCCAGCAGTTTTTTAGACGAG.

This clone was found a few times. The CDR3 extends 3 residues past the end of the read, so its final part is completed from the germline J gene. The genes are TRBV11-2 and TRBJ2-1; unclear D gene. V dropped 5 bases and J dropped 5 bases, with 10 bases sitting between them. CDR3 length equals 13 residues. Germline CDR1 reads SGHAT; CDR2 reads FQNNGV. CDR3 region: CASSTRRDNEQFF. The CDR3 DNA, read in part, is TGTGCCAGCAGCACCAGGCGAGACAATGAG.

This clone was counted only a few times. The read ends 3 residues before the CDR3 terminus; that terminus is restored from the germline J gene. V is TRBV19 and J is TRBJ2-6; D gene unclear. The CDR3 extends over 17 amino acids. Looked up from germline, CDR1 is LNHDA and CDR2 is SQIVND (reference sequence). V lost 0 bases and J 0 bases, leaving 9 bases between the germline ends. The CDR3 reads CASSIDEGFSGANVLTF. Incomplete CDR3 DNA: TGTGCCAGTAGTATAGATGAAGGCTTCTCTGGGGCCAACGTC.

This clone was observed at least ten times. From the germline J gene comes the end of the CDR3, since the read stops 3 residues before it. The chain is built from TRBV7-8 and TRBJ2-6, with a possible D match to TRBD1 (5 bases). Trimming cost V 5 bases and J 5 bases, with 10 bases left between them. The germline V gene has CDR1 SGHVS and CDR2 FQNEAQ. This CDR3 is built from 14 residues. CDR3 DNA, as far as it was read: TGTGCCAGCAGCCAAGGGGCCTGGGCCAACGTC. Translated: CASSQGAWANV. The full CDR3 reads CASSQGAWANVLTF.

This clone was seen ten or more times. The read stops 3 residues short of the end of the CDR3; the missing end is completed from the germline J gene. The chain has TRBV14 and TRBJ1-3; tentative D call: TRBD1 (5 bases). Germline V CDR1 and CDR2: SGHDN, FVKESK. CDR3 size: 16 residues. V was shortened by 5 bases and J by 0 bases, with 14 bases between the two germline ends. CDR3 sequence: CASSSRTGGSGNTIYF. Incomplete CDR3 DNA: TGTGCCAGCAGCTCGAGAACCGGGGGCTCTGGAAACACC.

This clone occurred many times. The read terminates 3 residues ahead of where the CDR3 ends, so the germline J gene completes it. V and J are TRBV14 and TRBJ1-1; no clear D. Trimming pared 2 bases from V and 5 bases from J, leaving 12 bases between. The CDR3 runs 14 residues. Germline V gene data show CDR1 as SGHDN and CDR2 as FVKESK. The chain's CDR3 is CASSQNRFGTEAFF. CDR3 DNA (partial): TGTGCCAGCAGCCAAAATCGCTTCGGGACTGAA.

Of note for this clone: One end of the junction fails to match germline, which may point to a read error. The CDR3 extends 3 residues past the end of the read, so its final part is completed from the germline J gene. The chain carries TRBV6-4 and TRBJ2-1, with TRBD2 matching 7 bases. The V gene's germline CDR1 is MRHNA and CDR2 SNTAGT. The CDR3 consists of 17 residues. The part of the CDR3 DNA that was read is TGTGCCAGCAGGGACTCCGCGGGAGTCATCATCTACAATGAG. This encodes CASRDSAGVIIYNE. The full CDR3 sequence reads CASRDSAGVIIYNEQFF.

This clone appeared many times. CDR3 DNA (partial): TGCGCCAGCACCTACCGGGACTTTACAGATACG. It yields the protein CASTYRDFTDT. From start to end, the CDR3 is CASTYRDFTDTQYF. V usage is TRBV5-1 and J usage is TRBJ2-3, with TRBD2 as a possible D gene (6 bases). The CDR3 end lies 3 residues beyond the end of the read and is filled in from the germline J gene. CDR3 size: 14 residues. The germline V gene encodes CDR1 SGHRS and CDR2 YFSETQ. Trimming stripped 6 bases from V and 3 bases from J, with 14 bases between.

The sample holds many counts of this clone. Read coverage stops 3 residues before the CDR3 terminus; the germline J gene supplies the remainder. This sequence joins TRBV7-6 and TRBJ2-1; the D is unclear. Germline loops: CDR1 SGHVS, CDR2 FNYEAQ. This CDR3 contains 12 residues. V lost 3 bases and J lost 4, with 4 bases in between. Incomplete CDR3 DNA: TGTGCCAGCAGCTTCCAATACAATGAG. This translates into CASSFQYNE. The whole CDR3 reads CASSFQYNEQFF.

This clone was seen repeatedly, ten times or more. From the germline J gene comes the end of the CDR3, since the read stops 3 residues before it. The J gene is TRBJ2-1, the V gene TRBV6-4; weak D call: TRBD2 (7 bases). Trimming took 6 bases from V and 4 from J, leaving 25 bases between them. The CDR3 covers 18 residues. From germline, CDR1 is MRHNA and CDR2 SNTAGT. CDR3 loop: CASRDSATSRHRYNEQFF. The CDR3 bases that were read are TGTGCCAGCAGGGACAGTGCGACTAGCCGGCATCGATACAATGAG.

This clone was seen only a few times. Read coverage stops 3 residues before the CDR3 terminus; the germline J gene supplies the remainder. The V call is TRBV19, the J call TRBJ2-1; 7 positions match TRBD2. Germline V gene data show CDR1 as LNHDA and CDR2 as SQIVND (reference sequence). V lost 2 bases, J lost 5 bases, and 12 bases stayed unmatched. CDR3 size: 17 residues. The DNA read from the CDR3 is TGTGCCAGTAGTATAAGGTGGGATTTTCGGGGGGACAATGAG. Its protein is CASSIRWDFRGDNE. The whole CDR3 protein is CASSIRWDFRGDNEQFF.

This clone was counted many times. CDR3 residues: CASSGGQGQPQHF. Incomplete CDR3 DNA: TGTGCCAGCAGTGGGGGCCAGGGACAGCCC. This chain links TRBV2 with TRBJ1-5; D perhaps matches TRBD1 (5 bases). The read ends 3 residues shy of where the CDR3 ends; the end is completed using the germline J gene. Germline loops: CDR1 SNHLY, CDR2 FYNNEI. This CDR3 is built from 13 residues. V was shortened by 4 bases and J by 7 bases, with 11 bases between the two germline ends.

This clone was counted ten times or more. Read coverage stops 3 residues before the CDR3 terminus; the germline J gene supplies the remainder. The chain carries TRBV20-1 and TRBJ2-5, with 7 bases that match TRBD2. CDR1 and CDR2 (germline): DFQATT, SNEGSKA (reference sequence). V lost 8 bases to trimming and J lost 2 bases; unmatched junction nucleotides: 8. CDR3 size: 13 residues. This CDR3 reads CSSRGGSQETQYF. CDR3 DNA, as far as it was read: TGCAGTTCAAGGGGAGGGTCGCAAGAGACC.

Many counts were recorded for this clone. The read terminates 3 residues ahead of where the CDR3 ends, so the germline J gene completes it. V is TRBV7-8 and J is TRBJ1-4; D is possibly TRBD1 (5 bases). The CDR3 length is 16 residues. Germline loops: CDR1 SGHVS, CDR2 FQNEAQ. With 4 bases removed from V and 4 bases from J, the gap between germline ends came to 16 bases. Partial CDR3 DNA: TGTGCCAGCAGCTCCCCCGAGGGGCAGGATAATGAAAAA. It is translated as CASSSPEGQDNEK. The complete CDR3 sequence is CASSSPEGQDNEKLFF.

This clone came up many times. The read ends 3 residues early relative to the CDR3; the germline J gene fills the gap. This chain connects TRBV18 to TRBJ1-6; 9 nucleotides agree with TRBD1. This CDR3 is 16 amino acids long. Unmatched junction bases numbered 8, after V lost 2 bases and J lost 9 bases. Germline loops: CDR1 KGHSH, CDR2 LQKENI. CDR3 bases read: TGTGCCAGCTCACCAGATACAGGGGGCATCGGTTCACCC. Its protein product is CASSPDTGGIGSP. The entire CDR3 protein reads CASSPDTGGIGSPLHF.

As for this clone: The read comes to an end 3 residues before the CDR3 does, leaving the germline J gene to fill in the end. V gene TRBV7-9 combines with J gene TRBJ1-1, with TRBD1 as a possible D gene (5 bases). This CDR3 spans 15 amino acids. With 5 bases removed from V and 4 bases from J, the gap between germline ends came to 17 bases. CDR1 is SEHNR and CDR2 is FQNEAQ in the germline V gene (reference sequence). The CDR3 sequence: CASSAGTAGGTEAFF. The DNA read from the CDR3 is TGTGCCAGCAGCGCGGGGACGGCCGGGGGCACTGAA.

This clone came up many times. The CDR3 extends 3 residues past the end of the read, so its final part is completed from the germline J gene. V gene TRBV19 combines with J gene TRBJ2-7; TRBD2 might be the D (6 bases). Germline-derived CDR1 and CDR2 are LNHDA and SQIVND (reference sequence). The CDR3 runs to 16 residues. Trimming took off 0 bases at V and 5 bases at J, with 17 bases between the two ends. The sequenced CDR3 bases are TGTGCCAGTAGTATAGATTTTTCAGGGAGGTCCGACGAG. It translates to CASSIDFSGRSDE. The entire CDR3 reads CASSIDFSGRSDEQYF.

This clone has a count of ten or more. From the germline J gene comes the end of the CDR3, since the read stops 3 residues before it. The chain couples TRBV7-9 to TRBJ1-1; a weak D match, TRBD1 (6 bases). From germline, CDR1 is SEHNR and CDR2 FQNEAQ (reference sequence). CDR3 size: 14 residues. Here the CDR3 reads CASSPGSQGEGAFF. CDR3 DNA, as far as it was read: TGTGCCAGCAGCCCGGGGTCACAGGGAGAAGGA. The full variable domain, its missing parts supplied by reference TRBV7-9 and TRBJ1-1, is DTGVSQNPRHKITKRGQNVTFRCDPISEHNRLYWYRQTLGQGPEFLTYFQNEAQLEKSRLLSDRFSAERPKGSFSTLEIQRTEQGDSAMYLCASSPGSQGEGAFFGQGTRLTVV.

This clone has a handful of counts. The read stops 3 residues short of the end of the CDR3; the missing end is completed from the germline J gene. The rearrangement joins TRBV10-3 to TRBJ2-7; 13 nucleotides line up with TRBD2. This CDR3 contains 12 residues. J was trimmed by 6 bases and V by 10 bases; bases with no gene match: 3. Germline CDR1 is ENHRY and CDR2 is SYGVKD. The CDR3 bases that were read are TGTGCCACCTGGACTAGCGGGGGCGAG. Its protein is CATWTSGGE. In full, the CDR3 is CATWTSGGEQYF.

This clone was detected only a few times. The read gets to within 3 residues of the CDR3 end, and the germline J gene fills in the rest. The chain recombines TRBV18 with TRBJ1-1, with 9 nucleotides matching TRBD1. Per germline, CDR1 KGHSH and CDR2 LQKENI. V shed 1 base, J shed 6 bases, and the junction held 6 bases outside the gene matches. CDR3 length: 15 amino acids. The sequenced part of the CDR3 DNA is TGTGCCAGCTCACCACGGACAGGGGCAATTTCTGAA. Its translation is CASSPRTGAISE. The complete CDR3 sequence is CASSPRTGAISEAFF.

This clone is categorized as large. The read comes to an end 3 residues before the CDR3 does, leaving the germline J gene to fill in the end. The chain uses TRBV2 and TRBJ2-3; the match to TRBD2 covers 8 bases. The V segment lost 5 bases and the J segment 0 bases; nucleotides outside the gene matches: 7. This CDR3 comprises 16 residues. Germline V gene data show CDR1 as SNHLY and CDR2 as FYNNEI. Incomplete CDR3 DNA: TGTGCCAGCAGTTCTGCGGGGGGAGCTAGCACAGATACG. This encodes CASSSAGGASTDT. The whole CDR3 region reads CASSSAGGASTDTQYF.

This clone occurred many times. The CDR3 end falls 3 residues outside the read, so it is completed with the germline J gene. V usage is TRBV2 and J usage is TRBJ2-1; TRBD2 agrees at 7 bases. The germline gives CDR1 SNHLY, CDR2 FYNNEI. CDR3 length equals 15 residues. After removal of 3 bases from V and 3 bases from J, the junction contained 5 bases not matched to a gene. The sequenced CDR3 bases are TGTGCCAGCAGTGACCCGACTAGCCACTACAATGAG. It is translated as CASSDPTSHYNE. The full CDR3 protein reads CASSDPTSHYNEQFF.

The sample holds many counts of this clone. The CDR3 is CSARVPGVYEQYF. The CDR3 bases that were read are TGCAGTGCTAGAGTACCGGGGGTCTACGAG. The chain employs TRBV20-1 and TRBJ2-7; TRBD2 is a possible D gene (6 bases). The read halts 3 residues ahead of the CDR3 end, with the missing end drawn from the germline J gene. V shed 1 base and J shed 3 bases, with 10 bases lying between them. The germline V gene has CDR1 DFQATT and CDR2 SNEGSKA (reference sequence). This CDR3 has 13 residues.

This clone was seen repeatedly, ten times or more. The CDR3 end falls 3 residues outside the read, so it is completed with the germline J gene. This chain joins TRBV6-2 or TRBV6-3 and TRBJ2-1, with 9 bases that match TRBD2. This CDR3 has 15 amino acids. Germline CDR1 and CDR2: MNHEY and SVGEGT. V gave up 6 bases and J gave up 6 bases; unmatched junction bases: 9. The sequenced CDR3 bases are TGTGCCAGCAGGCAAGCGCTAGCGGGGCCCAATGAG. Translated, it gives CASRQALAGPNE. The complete CDR3 sequence is CASRQALAGPNEQFF.

There are many counts of this clone. The read ends 3 residues shy of where the CDR3 ends; the end is completed using the germline J gene. The rearrangement links TRBV19 to TRBJ1-1; possibly TRBD1 for D (6 bases). V lost 5 bases and J lost 1, with 8 bases in between. The V gene's germline CDR1 is LNHDA and CDR2 SQIVND (reference sequence). The CDR3 runs 13 residues. Incomplete CDR3 DNA: TGTGCCAGTAGTGTGACAGGGAACACTGAA. It codes for CASSVTGNTE. Given in full, the CDR3 is CASSVTGNTEAFF.

This clone appeared many times. With the read ending 3 residues before the CDR3 end, the germline J gene is used to fill in that end. V gene TRBV18 combines with J gene TRBJ2-2; 11 bases fit TRBD2. Germline V gene data show CDR1 as KGHSH and CDR2 as LQKENI. V trimming: 1 base; J trimming: 4 bases; junction bases outside the gene matches: 2. The CDR3 consists of 16 residues. Partial CDR3 DNA: TGTGCCAGCTCACCACGGGGGACTAGCGGCACCGGGGAG. Amino acids: CASSPRGTSGTGE. The entire CDR3 protein is CASSPRGTSGTGELFF.